These T cell receptor beta chains were read from a single sample in a study of blood T cell repertoires in COVID-19. Generated by immunoSEQ multiplex PCR, the TCRdb table keeps only in-frame clones and is missing some. Seen here are nearly 95,000 clones, around 87% observed once, and the top ten hold approximately 7.4%. The sample consisted of peripheral blood. The origin of the receptors is a human donor with acute or convalescent COVID-19. The donor label of this sample is uncertain. Both conserved end residues are part of each CDR3. D genes are given only for firm matches. The size of a clone is reported for some rows only, either as once, few or many, or as a class for expanded clones.

d_call	cdr3_length	clone_size	v_call	j_call	cdr3_nt	cdr3_aa
-	13	-	TRBV3-1/TRBV3-2	TRBJ2-5	TGTGCCAGCAGCCCTAGGGGGGGAGAGACCCAGTACTTC	CASSPRGGETQYF
-	15	-	TRBV30	TRBJ2-2	TGTGCCTGGAGCCTTACTACGAGAAAAACCGGGGAGCTGTTTTTT	CAWSLTTRKTGELFF
TRBD2	16	once	TRBV5-1	TRBJ2-3	TGCGCCAGCAGCCTCAATAGCGGGGAGAGCACAGATACGCAGTATTTT	CASSLNSGESTDTQYF
TRBD1	14	-	TRBV5-1	TRBJ2-3	TGCGCCAGCAGCTCTGACAGGGTGCCAGATACGCAGTATTTT	CASSSDRVPDTQYF
-	15	-	TRBV5-4	TRBJ2-7	TGTGCCAGCAGCCCCCGGGCGACAGAATCCTACGAGCAGTACTTC	CASSPRATESYEQYF
TRBD1	13	-	TRBV6-2/TRBV6-3	TRBJ1-1	TGTGCCAGCAGTTGGTACAGGGGAGGTGAAGCTTTCTTT	CASSWYRGGEAFF
TRBD1	14	-	TRBV2	TRBJ2-3	TGTGCCAGCAATCCGGGACAGGCCACAGATACGCAGTATTTT	CASNPGQATDTQYF
-	16	-	TRBV27	TRBJ1-5	TGTGCCAGCAGCCAGGCCGGGTTGGGAGGCAATCAGCCCCAGCATTTT	CASSQAGLGGNQPQHF
-	14	once	TRBV7-8	TRBJ1-5	TGTGCCAGCAGCTTATCGGCCGGAGAAGGGCCCCAGCATTTT	CASSLSAGEGPQHF
TRBD1	16	-	TRBV18	TRBJ2-5	TGTGCCAGCTCAGCACCCGGGACAGCCAGGCAAGAGACCCAGTACTTC	CASSAPGTARQETQYF
TRBD1	16	-	TRBV11-1	TRBJ1-2	TGTGCCAGCAGCTTAGCGTCGACAGGGGCCATCTATGGCTACACCTTC	CASSLASTGAIYGYTF
TRBD1	14	-	TRBV19	TRBJ1-1	TGTGCCAGTAGTATTAGGGGACAGGGTATTGAAGCTTTCTTT	CASSIRGQGIEAFF
-	13	-	TRBV7-2	TRBJ2-1	TGTGCCAGCAGCTTGTTCCGGGACAATGAGCAGTTCTTC	CASSLFRDNEQFF
-	13	-	TRBV7-2	TRBJ1-5	TGTGCCAGCAGCCCCCGCCGAGTCGAGCCCCAGCATTTT	CASSPRRVEPQHF
TRBD2	12	-	TRBV30	TRBJ2-1	TGTGCCTGGAGTGCCAGTAGCGGGGGGGGGCTCTTC	CAWSASSGGGLF
-	15	-	TRBV9	TRBJ2-1	TGTGCCAGCAGCGTAGACGGGGTCCCCTACAATGAGCAGTTCTTC	CASSVDGVPYNEQFF
TRBD1	15	-	TRBV5-1	TRBJ2-7	TGCGCCAGCAGCTTGGAGGGACAGGGTAACTACGAGCAGTACTTC	CASSLEGQGNYEQYF
TRBD1	16	-	TRBV10-2	TRBJ2-2	TGCGCCAGCAGTCCCCGGGGACAGATTAGGCCCGGGGAGCTGTTTTTT	CASSPRGQIRPGELFF
-	13	-	TRBV24-1	TRBJ2-1	TGTGCCACCAGTGATTTTAAATTTAATGAGCAGTTCTTC	CATSDFKFNEQFF
-	16	-	TRBV10-1	TRBJ2-3	TGCGCCAGCAGTGGCTCTCCCGGCGGGCCAGCCGATACGCAGTATTTT	CASSGSPGGPADTQYF
-	16	-	TRBV6-5	TRBJ1-5	TGTGCCAGCAGTTACTCGGGGGGGCGCGGCAATCAGCCCCAGCATTTT	CASSYSGGRGNQPQHF
TRBD1	16	-	TRBV24-1	TRBJ1-1	TGTGCCACTGTACCACCGGGACAGGGGTTGAACACTGAAGCTTTCTTT	CATVPPGQGLNTEAFF
TRBD2	16	-	TRBV6-6	TRBJ2-7	TGTGCCAGCAGTTACCCGGGGACAGCGGGGGGTTACGAGCAGTACTTC	CASSYPGTAGGYEQYF
-	14	-	TRBV6-5	TRBJ2-1	TGTGCCAGCAGTTATGGCGGGACTCCCAATGAGCAGTTCTTC	CASSYGGTPNEQFF
TRBD2	16	-	TRBV19	TRBJ2-3	TGTGCCAGTAGTAAACTTTTGCGGGGGGGCACAGATACGCAGTATTTT	CASSKLLRGGTDTQYF
-	15	-	TRBV6-5	TRBJ1-1	TGTGCCACTTTGCCAACAGGGTCAGGAGGTACTGAAGCTTTCTTT	CATLPTGSGGTEAFF
TRBD1	15	-	TRBV7-9	TRBJ1-3	TGTGCCAGCAGCCGGGACAGCTACTCTGGAAACACCATATATTTT	CASSRDSYSGNTIYF
TRBD1	15	-	TRBV5-1	TRBJ2-1	TGCGCCAGCAGCGTCCGGGACAGCTTGTACAATGAGCAGTTCTTC	CASSVRDSLYNEQFF
TRBD1	16	-	TRBV5-8	TRBJ2-5	TGTGCCAGCAGCTCGGGACAGGCTAAGTACCAAGAGACCCAGTACTTC	CASSSGQAKYQETQYF
TRBD2	15	-	TRBV5-1	TRBJ2-5	TGCGCCAGCAGCTTGGCCGGGGGGGCCGGAGAGACCCAGTACTTC	CASSLAGGAGETQYF
-	13	-	TRBV6-2/TRBV6-3	TRBJ1-5	TGTGCCAGCAGTTACAACTCTGATCAGCCCCAGCATTTT	CASSYNSDQPQHF
-	13	-	TRBV5-6	TRBJ1-2	TGTGCCAGCAGCTCCCTGTCGGGTTCTGGCTACACCTTC	CASSSLSGSGYTF
-	14	-	TRBV5-4	TRBJ1-2	TGTGCCAGCAGCTTGGAGGCTGCGGGCTATGGCTACACCTTC	CASSLEAAGYGYTF
TRBD2	17	-	TRBV10-2	TRBJ2-3	TGCGCCAGCAGACCGGGACTAGCAGATCTTATGACAGATACGCAGTATTTT	CASRPGLADLMTDTQYF
TRBD2	14	-	TRBV24-1	TRBJ2-1	TGTGCCACCAGTGTAAGCGGGGCCTACAATGAGCAGTTCTTC	CATSVSGAYNEQFF
-	15	-	TRBV2	TRBJ1-1	TGTGCCAGCAGTGCAACGCCCGGGTCGAGCACTGAAGCTTTCTTT	CASSATPGSSTEAFF
TRBD1	14	-	TRBV6-5	TRBJ2-1	TGTGCCAGCAGGCCCGGGACAGGGACGAATGAGCAGTTCTTC	CASRPGTGTNEQFF
-	16	once	TRBV5-1	TRBJ1-6	TGCGCCAGCAGCTTGGCATCAAACTCCTATAATTCACCCCTCCACTTT	CASSLASNSYNSPLHF
-	13	-	TRBV5-6	TRBJ1-2	TGTGCCAGCAGCTTGGAGGGAGGCTATGGCTACACCTTC	CASSLEGGYGYTF
-	15	-	TRBV6-2/TRBV6-3	TRBJ2-3	TGTGCCAGCAGCTCCGGGACTCTTAGCACAGATACGCAGTATTTT	CASSSGTLSTDTQYF
-	11	once	TRBV29-1	TRBJ1-4	TGCAGCGTGCGGGTAAATGAAAAACTGTTTTTT	CSVRVNEKLFF
TRBD1	14	-	TRBV18	TRBJ2-3	TGTGCCAGCTCACCGGGACAGGGGGCAGATACGCAGTATTTT	CASSPGQGADTQYF
-	13	-	TRBV3-1/TRBV3-2	TRBJ2-3	TGTGCCAGCGAGCTCCGGGGAACAGATACGCAGTATTTT	CASELRGTDTQYF
-	13	-	TRBV9	TRBJ1-1	TGTGCCAGCAGCGCGACACTGAACACTGAAGCTTTCTTT	CASSATLNTEAFF
TRBD2	16	few	TRBV3-1/TRBV3-2	TRBJ2-1	TGTGCCAGCAGCCAAGATCCGAGCGGGGGGCTCAATGAGCAGTTCTTC	CASSQDPSGGLNEQFF
TRBD1	14	-	TRBV6-5	TRBJ1-2	TGTGCCAGCAGTTACGGTCAGGGGGCGGGTGGCTACACCTTC	CASSYGQGAGGYTF
TRBD1	15	-	TRBV6-5	TRBJ1-1	TGTGCCAGCAGTTACCGGACAGGGGTGGGCACTGAAGCTTTCTTT	CASSYRTGVGTEAFF
TRBD2	16	-	TRBV5-4	TRBJ2-5	TGTGCCAGCAGCCCTACTAGCGGGGGACACCAAGAGACCCAGTACTTC	CASSPTSGGHQETQYF
-	12	-	TRBV6-5	TRBJ2-1	TGTGCCAGCAGTTACTGGGGGGATGAGCAGTTCTTC	CASSYWGDEQFF
TRBD2	16	-	TRBV4-3	TRBJ2-3	TGCGCCAGCAGCCAAGCAGCGGGGGGCTCCACAGATACGCAGTATTTT	CASSQAAGGSTDTQYF
TRBD1	15	once	TRBV6-4	TRBJ2-3	TGTGCCAGCAGTGCCGGGACAGGGGGCGTAGATACGCAGTATTTT	CASSAGTGGVDTQYF
TRBD1	15	-	TRBV7-2	TRBJ2-7	TGTGCCAGCAGCTCTCGACAGGGGACCACCTACGAGCAGTACTTC	CASSSRQGTTYEQYF
-	10	-	TRBV19	TRBJ1-6	TGTGCCAGCGGAGCGGGGGCCCTCCACTTT	CASGAGALHF